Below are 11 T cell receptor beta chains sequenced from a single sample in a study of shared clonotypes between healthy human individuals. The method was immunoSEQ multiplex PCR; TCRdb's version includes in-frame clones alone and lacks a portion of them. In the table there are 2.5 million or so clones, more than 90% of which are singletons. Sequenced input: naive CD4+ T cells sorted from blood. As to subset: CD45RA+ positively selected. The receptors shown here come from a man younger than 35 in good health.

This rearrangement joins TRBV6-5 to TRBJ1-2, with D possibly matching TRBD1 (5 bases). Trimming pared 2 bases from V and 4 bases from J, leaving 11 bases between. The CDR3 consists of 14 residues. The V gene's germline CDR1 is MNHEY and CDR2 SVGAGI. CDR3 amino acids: CASSYRGEVYGYTF. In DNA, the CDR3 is TGTGCCAGCAGTTACCGGGGCGAGGTCTATGGCTACACCTTC.

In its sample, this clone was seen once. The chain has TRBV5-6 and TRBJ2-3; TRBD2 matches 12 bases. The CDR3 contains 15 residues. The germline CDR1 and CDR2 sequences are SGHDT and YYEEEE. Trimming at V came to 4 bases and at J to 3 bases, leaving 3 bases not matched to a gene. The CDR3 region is CASSQTSGRTDTQYF. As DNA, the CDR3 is TGTGCCAGCAGCCAAACTAGCGGGAGGACAGATACGCAGTATTTT.

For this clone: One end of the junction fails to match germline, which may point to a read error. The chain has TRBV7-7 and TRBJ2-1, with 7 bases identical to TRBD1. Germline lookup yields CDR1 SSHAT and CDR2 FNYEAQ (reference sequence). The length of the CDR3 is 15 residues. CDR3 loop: CASSLGQVTYNEQFF. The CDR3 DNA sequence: TGTGCTAGCAGCTTAGGACAGGTTACCTACAATGAGCAGTTCTTC.

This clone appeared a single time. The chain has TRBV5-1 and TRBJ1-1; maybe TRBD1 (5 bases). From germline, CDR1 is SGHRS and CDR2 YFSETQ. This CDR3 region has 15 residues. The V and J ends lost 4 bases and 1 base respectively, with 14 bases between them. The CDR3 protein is CASSNRDLPNTEAFF. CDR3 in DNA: TGCGCCAGCAGCAACCGGGACTTACCGAACACTGAAGCTTTCTTT.

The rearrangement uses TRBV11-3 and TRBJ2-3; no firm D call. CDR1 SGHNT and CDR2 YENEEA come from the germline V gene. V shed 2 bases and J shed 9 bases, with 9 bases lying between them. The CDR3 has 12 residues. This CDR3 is CASSLIGDTQYF. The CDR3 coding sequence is TGTGCCAGCAGCTTAATCGGTGACACGCAGTATTTT.

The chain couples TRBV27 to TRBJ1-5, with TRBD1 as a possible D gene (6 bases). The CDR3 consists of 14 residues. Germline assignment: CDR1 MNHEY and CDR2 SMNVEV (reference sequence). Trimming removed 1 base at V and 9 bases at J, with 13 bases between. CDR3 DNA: TGTGCCAGCAGTTTATGGGGGGGCAGGGGGCCCCAGCATTTT. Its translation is CASSLWGGRGPQHF.

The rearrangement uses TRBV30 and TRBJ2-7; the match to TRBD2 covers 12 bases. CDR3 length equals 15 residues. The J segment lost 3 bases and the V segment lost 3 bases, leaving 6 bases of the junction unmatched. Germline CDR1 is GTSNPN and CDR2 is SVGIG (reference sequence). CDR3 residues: CAWSWTSGKNYEQYF. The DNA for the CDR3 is TGTGCCTGGAGCTGGACTAGCGGGAAGAACTACGAGCAGTACTTC.

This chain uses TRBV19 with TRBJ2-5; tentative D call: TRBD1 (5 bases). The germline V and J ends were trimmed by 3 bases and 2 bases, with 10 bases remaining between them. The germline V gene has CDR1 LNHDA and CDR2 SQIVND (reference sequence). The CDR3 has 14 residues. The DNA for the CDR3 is TGTGCCAGTAGTATCGCCCAGGGTCAAGAGACCCAGTACTTC. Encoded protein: CASSIAQGQETQYF.

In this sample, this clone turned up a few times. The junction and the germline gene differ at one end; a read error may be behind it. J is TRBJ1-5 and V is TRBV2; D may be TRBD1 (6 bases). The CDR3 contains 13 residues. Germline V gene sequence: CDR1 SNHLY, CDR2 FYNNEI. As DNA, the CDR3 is TGTGCCGGCAGGACAGAGTCCAATCAGCCCCAGCATTTT. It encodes CAGRTESNQPQHF.

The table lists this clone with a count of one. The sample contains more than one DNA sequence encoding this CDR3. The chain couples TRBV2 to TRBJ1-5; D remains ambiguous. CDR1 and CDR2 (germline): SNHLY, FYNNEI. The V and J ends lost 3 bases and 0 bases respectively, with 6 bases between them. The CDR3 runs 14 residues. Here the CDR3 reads CASSDRYSNQPQHF. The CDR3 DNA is TGTGCCAGCAGTGACAGATATAGCAATCAGCCCCAGCATTTT.

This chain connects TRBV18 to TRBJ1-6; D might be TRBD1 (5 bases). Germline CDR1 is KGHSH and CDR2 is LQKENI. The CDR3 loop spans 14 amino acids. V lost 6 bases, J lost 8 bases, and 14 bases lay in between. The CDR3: CASSAYLGDSPLHF. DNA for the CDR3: TGTGCCAGCTCCGCGTATCTAGGGGATTCACCCCTCCACTTT.